Listed below are T cell receptor beta chains from one sample, sequenced in a study of blood T cell repertoires in COVID-19. Method: immunoSEQ multiplex PCR; TCRdb's copy keeps in-frame clones and lacks some. The table records approximately 250,000 clones, around 93% of them present only once. The sample consisted of PBMCs or T cells enriched from blood (not recorded which). These receptors were collected from a man between 35 and 55 years old who had been exposed to COVID-19. The CDR3 runs from the conserved cysteine through the conserved F or W. D genes are given only for firm matches. Expanded clones get a size class; other rows say once, few or many, or leave the size out.

CASSPTGTGNTIYF	TGTGCCAGCAGCCCGACAGGTACCGGAAACACCATATATTTT	NA	NA	TRBV7-9	TRBJ1-3
CASSDTSRQGRNEQYF	TGTGCCAGCAGTGATACTAGTCGACAGGGCCGTAACGAGCAGTACTTC	TRBD1	NA	TRBV2	TRBJ2-7
CASSLGQTSGRGTQYF	TGCGCCAGCAGCTTGGGGCAAACTAGCGGGAGAGGAACCCAGTACTTC	TRBD2	NA	TRBV5-1	TRBJ2-5
CATSERKNEQFF	TGTGCCACCAGTGAGCGCAAAAATGAGCAGTTCTTC	NA	NA	TRBV24-1	TRBJ2-1
CASSNGQEQYF	TGTGCCAGCAGCAACGGACAAGAGCAGTACTTC	NA	NA	TRBV5-4	TRBJ2-7
CASSLDSNTNYGYTF	TGTGCCAGCAGCTTAGATTCCAACACTAACTATGGCTACACCTTC	NA	once	TRBV7-6	TRBJ1-2
CAWSPPAFNYEQYF	TGTGCCTGGAGTCCCCCAGCGTTTAACTACGAGCAGTACTTC	NA	NA	TRBV30	TRBJ2-7
CASSVGEGTEAFF	TGTGCCAGCAGTGTGGGGGAGGGAACTGAAGCTTTCTTT	NA	NA	TRBV2	TRBJ1-1
CASSQKKTGVNEKLFF	TGTGCCAGCAGCCAGAAAAAGACAGGGGTTAATGAAAAACTGTTTTTT	TRBD1	NA	TRBV5-4	TRBJ1-4
CASSPPGRPDTQYF	TGTGCCAGCAGCCCCCCGGGGAGGCCAGATACGCAGTATTTT	NA	NA	TRBV7-9	TRBJ2-3
CASSLDPGVNTEAFF	TGCGCCAGCAGCTTGGATCCAGGGGTGAACACTGAAGCTTTCTTT	NA	NA	TRBV5-1	TRBJ1-1
CATSPGQGTQPQHF	TGTGCCACCAGTCCGGGACAGGGGACTCAGCCCCAGCATTTT	TRBD1	NA	TRBV4-2	TRBJ1-5
CAVDRGRTYGYTF	TGTGCCGTCGACAGGGGGCGCACCTATGGCTACACCTTC	TRBD1	NA	TRBV10-3	TRBJ1-2